A selection of T cell receptor beta chains follows, all from one sample in a study of blood T cell repertoires in COVID-19. Clones were sequenced by immunoSEQ multiplex PCR, and TCRdb holds only the in-frame ones, with some missing. The top ten hold roughly 10% of the sample, which has some 290,000 clones, nearly 90% seen once. Specimen: PBMCs or T cells enriched from blood (not recorded which). All receptors come from a woman aged 25 to 45 who had recovered from COVID-19. Both conserved end residues are part of each CDR3. Each record gives: clone size, V gene, J gene, D gene, CDR3 protein, CDR3 DNA. D genes are given only for firm matches. Some rows have no size entry. The others give once, few or many, or a class for an expanded clone.

abundance: few
v_gene: TRBV14
j_gene: TRBJ2-7
d_gene: NA
CDR3aa: CASSQEFPVSSYEQYF
CDR3nt: TGTGCCAGCAGCCAAGAATTTCCGGTTAGCTCCTACGAGCAGTACTTC

abundance: NA
v_gene: TRBV6-1
j_gene: TRBJ2-3
d_gene: TRBD1
CDR3aa: CASSEDPSQGAGADTQYF
CDR3nt: TGTGCCAGCAGTGAAGACCCATCACAGGGGGCTGGTGCAGATACGCAGTATTTT

abundance: NA
v_gene: TRBV21-1
j_gene: TRBJ1-2
d_gene: NA
CDR3aa: CASIGSPGKNYGYTF
CDR3nt: TGTGCCAGCATCGGCAGTCCGGGAAAGAACTATGGCTACACCTTC

abundance: NA
v_gene: TRBV7-9
j_gene: TRBJ2-3
d_gene: TRBD1
CDR3aa: CASSQGQTTLDTQYF
CDR3nt: TGTGCCAGCAGCCAGGGACAGACGACCTTAGATACGCAGTATTTT

abundance: NA
v_gene: TRBV7-9
j_gene: TRBJ2-7
d_gene: NA
CDR3aa: CASSLAGGYEQYF
CDR3nt: TGTGCCAGCAGCTTAGCCGGCGGATACGAGCAGTACTTC

abundance: NA
v_gene: TRBV19
j_gene: TRBJ1-2
d_gene: NA
CDR3aa: CASIPEAGATYGYTF
CDR3nt: TGTGCCAGTATTCCAGAGGCAGGGGCGACCTATGGCTACACCTTC

abundance: NA
v_gene: TRBV28
j_gene: TRBJ1-2
d_gene: NA
CDR3aa: CASSFSPREPNYGYTF
CDR3nt: TGTGCCAGCAGTTTTTCCCCTCGGGAACCTAACTATGGCTACACCTTC

abundance: NA
v_gene: TRBV28
j_gene: TRBJ2-7
d_gene: NA
CDR3aa: CASSLGQGGFYEQYF
CDR3nt: TGTGCCAGCAGTTTAGGACAGGGAGGGTTCTACGAGCAGTACTTC

abundance: NA
v_gene: TRBV29-1
j_gene: TRBJ2-3
d_gene: NA
CDR3aa: CSARPLAESTDTQYF
CDR3nt: TGCAGCGCCCGCCCCCTAGCAGAGAGCACAGATACGCAGTATTTT

abundance: NA
v_gene: TRBV25-1
j_gene: TRBJ1-2
d_gene: NA
CDR3aa: CASSEGPGRLVGDGYTF
CDR3nt: TGTGCCAGCAGTGAGGGGCCAGGGCGGCTGGTCGGTGATGGCTACACCTTC

abundance: NA
v_gene: TRBV19
j_gene: TRBJ2-7
d_gene: TRBD2
CDR3aa: CASATRLAGVDEQYF
CDR3nt: TGTGCCAGTGCCACCCGACTAGCGGGAGTCGACGAGCAGTACTTC

abundance: once
v_gene: TRBV5-6
j_gene: TRBJ1-1
d_gene: TRBD1
CDR3aa: CASRWGLQGNAEAFF
CDR3nt: TGTGCCAGCAGATGGGGGCTACAGGGGAATGCTGAAGCTTTCTTT

abundance: NA
v_gene: TRBV5-1
j_gene: TRBJ2-7
d_gene: NA
CDR3aa: CASSLVLRVRAAEAYEQYF
CDR3nt: TGCGCCAGCAGCTTGGTGTTAAGAGTTCGAGCGGCAGAGGCCTACGAGCAGTACTTC

abundance: NA
v_gene: TRBV29-1
j_gene: TRBJ2-1
d_gene: NA
CDR3aa: CSTRPDRNEQFF
CDR3nt: TGCAGCACCAGACCCGACAGGAATGAGCAGTTCTTC

abundance: NA
v_gene: TRBV5-1
j_gene: TRBJ2-7
d_gene: TRBD2
CDR3aa: CASSLRTSEYEQYF
CDR3nt: TGCGCCAGCAGCTTGAGGACTAGCGAATACGAGCAGTACTTC

abundance: NA
v_gene: TRBV11-3
j_gene: TRBJ2-1
d_gene: NA
CDR3aa: CASSLDVRDEQFF
CDR3nt: TGTGCCAGCAGCTTAGATGTGCGGGATGAGCAGTTCTTC

abundance: NA
v_gene: TRBV27
j_gene: TRBJ2-7
d_gene: TRBD2
CDR3aa: CASSMTSGRYEQYF
CDR3nt: TGTGCCAGCAGTATGACTAGCGGGAGATACGAGCAGTACTTC

abundance: NA
v_gene: TRBV29-1
j_gene: TRBJ1-1
d_gene: NA
CDR3aa: CSAYELGQRNTEAFF
CDR3nt: TGCAGCGCTTACGAATTGGGGCAAAGGAACACTGAAGCTTTCTTT

abundance: NA
v_gene: TRBV19
j_gene: TRBJ2-2
d_gene: NA
CDR3aa: CASSITQTNTGELFF
CDR3nt: TGTGCCAGTAGTATTACACAGACGAACACCGGGGAGCTGTTTTTT

abundance: NA
v_gene: TRBV2
j_gene: TRBJ2-3
d_gene: TRBD1
CDR3aa: CASSKQGTPGDTQYF
CDR3nt: TGTGCCAGCAGCAAACAGGGGACCCCCGGGGATACGCAGTATTTT

abundance: NA
v_gene: TRBV13
j_gene: TRBJ2-7
d_gene: TRBD1
CDR3aa: CASSLGAGGAKYF
CDR3nt: TGTGCCAGCAGCTTAGGGGCAGGGGGCGCAAAGTACTTC

abundance: NA
v_gene: TRBV5-1
j_gene: TRBJ1-1
d_gene: TRBD1
CDR3aa: CASSPPSWREKDREVLKNTEAFF
CDR3nt: TGCGCCAGCAGCCCTCCTTCGTGGCGGGAAAAGGACAGGGAGGTTCTTAAGAACACTGAAGCTTTCTTT

abundance: NA
v_gene: TRBV3-1/TRBV3-2
j_gene: TRBJ1-2
d_gene: TRBD1
CDR3aa: CASSYGQGFEGGYTF
CDR3nt: TGTGCCAGCAGCTATGGACAGGGGTTTGAGGGGGGCTACACCTTC

abundance: NA
v_gene: TRBV6-4
j_gene: TRBJ2-1
d_gene: NA
CDR3aa: CASKPDNYNEQFF
CDR3nt: TGTGCCAGCAAGCCGGACAACTACAATGAGCAGTTCTTC

abundance: NA
v_gene: TRBV5-8
j_gene: TRBJ2-5
d_gene: NA
CDR3aa: CASSLGTGQTGGTQYF
CDR3nt: TGTGCCAGCAGCCTCGGTACAGGGCAAACAGGAGGGACCCAGTACTTC

abundance: NA
v_gene: TRBV7-3
j_gene: TRBJ2-1
d_gene: NA
CDR3aa: CASSPPGSVDEQFF
CDR3nt: TGTGCCAGCAGCCCGCCGGGGTCGGTGGATGAGCAGTTCTTC

abundance: NA
v_gene: TRBV6-5
j_gene: TRBJ1-4
d_gene: TRBD1
CDR3aa: CACQGAANEKLFF
CDR3nt: TGTGCCTGTCAGGGGGCGGCTAATGAAAAACTGTTTTTT

abundance: NA
v_gene: TRBV5-1
j_gene: TRBJ2-7
d_gene: NA
CDR3aa: CASSLLNQYEQYF
CDR3nt: TGCGCCAGCAGCTTGCTTAACCAGTACGAGCAGTACTTC

abundance: NA
v_gene: TRBV15
j_gene: TRBJ1-6
d_gene: NA
CDR3aa: CATSRPGANSPLHF
CDR3nt: TGTGCCACCAGCAGACCGGGTGCTAATTCACCCCTCCACTTT

abundance: NA
v_gene: TRBV10-2
j_gene: TRBJ2-7
d_gene: NA
CDR3aa: CASSTRPYEQYF
CDR3nt: TGCGCCAGCAGTACGCGCCCCTACGAGCAGTACTTC

abundance: NA
v_gene: TRBV7-8
j_gene: TRBJ1-3
d_gene: NA
CDR3aa: CASSYTGNSGNTIYF
CDR3nt: TGTGCCAGCAGCTATACAGGAAACTCTGGAAACACCATATATTTT

abundance: NA
v_gene: TRBV4-2
j_gene: TRBJ1-4
d_gene: NA
CDR3aa: CASSQGGPARTNEKLFF
CDR3nt: TGTGCCAGCAGCCAAGGCGGGCCTGCACGTACTAATGAAAAACTGTTTTTT

abundance: NA
v_gene: TRBV14
j_gene: TRBJ2-1
d_gene: NA
CDR3aa: CASSQVWGGHYNEQFF
CDR3nt: TGTGCCAGCAGCCAGGTGTGGGGGGGGCACTACAATGAGCAGTTCTTC

abundance: NA
v_gene: TRBV3-1/TRBV3-2
j_gene: TRBJ1-6
d_gene: NA
CDR3aa: CASSQQSGGAGSPLHF
CDR3nt: TGTGCCAGCAGCCAGCAATCGGGGGGGGCTGGTTCACCCCTCCACTTT

abundance: NA
v_gene: TRBV27
j_gene: TRBJ2-7
d_gene: TRBD2
CDR3aa: CASSSLADYEQYF
CDR3nt: TGTGCCAGCAGTTCACTAGCGGACTACGAGCAGTACTTC

abundance: once
v_gene: TRBV9
j_gene: TRBJ2-1
d_gene: TRBD2
CDR3aa: CASSVAPSGDNEQFF
CDR3nt: TGTGCCAGCAGCGTAGCCCCTAGCGGGGACAATGAGCAGTTCTTC

abundance: NA
v_gene: TRBV28
j_gene: TRBJ1-5
d_gene: NA
CDR3aa: CASSLVSGDQPQHF
CDR3nt: TGTGCCTCCTCGTTGGTTAGCGGGGATCAGCCCCAGCATTTT

abundance: few
v_gene: TRBV9
j_gene: TRBJ1-1
d_gene: NA
CDR3aa: CASSATGFTEAFF
CDR3nt: TGTGCCAGCAGTGCTACAGGGTTCACTGAAGCTTTCTTT

abundance: NA
v_gene: TRBV28
j_gene: TRBJ2-1
d_gene: TRBD2
CDR3aa: CASSFSSGRSINEQFF
CDR3nt: TGTGCCAGCAGTTTTTCTAGCGGGAGGTCCATCAATGAGCAGTTCTTC

abundance: NA
v_gene: TRBV27
j_gene: TRBJ1-1
d_gene: NA
CDR3aa: CASSEYRVGNTEAFF
CDR3nt: TGTGCCAGCAGTGAATACAGGGTCGGGAACACTGAAGCTTTCTTT

abundance: NA
v_gene: TRBV19
j_gene: TRBJ2-5
d_gene: NA
CDR3aa: CASSPSGGPQETQYF
CDR3nt: TGTGCCAGTAGTCCGTCGGGCGGGCCCCAAGAGACCCAGTACTTC

abundance: NA
v_gene: TRBV2
j_gene: TRBJ2-3
d_gene: NA
CDR3aa: CASFLSQVLDTQYF
CDR3nt: TGTGCCAGCTTCCTTAGTCAGGTTTTGGATACGCAGTATTTT

abundance: NA
v_gene: TRBV27
j_gene: TRBJ1-2
d_gene: TRBD1
CDR3aa: CASSLGQPSGGYTF
CDR3nt: TGTGCCAGCAGTTTGGGACAGCCCTCGGGAGGCTACACCTTC

abundance: NA
v_gene: TRBV3-1/TRBV3-2
j_gene: TRBJ2-7
d_gene: NA
CDR3aa: CASSLWRFSYEQYF
CDR3nt: TGTGCCAGCAGCCTCTGGCGGTTTTCCTACGAGCAGTACTTC

abundance: NA
v_gene: TRBV7-8
j_gene: TRBJ2-4
d_gene: NA
CDR3aa: CASSSPTDPAKNIQYF
CDR3nt: TGTGCCAGCAGCTCCCCGACAGACCCGGCCAAAAACATTCAGTACTTC

abundance: NA
v_gene: TRBV27
j_gene: TRBJ1-6
d_gene: NA
CDR3aa: CASRSLTGKVYNSPLHF
CDR3nt: TGTGCCAGCAGGTCCCTTACAGGGAAGGTTTATAATTCACCCCTCCACTTT

abundance: NA
v_gene: TRBV7-9
j_gene: TRBJ2-1
d_gene: TRBD2
CDR3aa: CASSSGTSGLSYNEQFF
CDR3nt: TGTGCCAGCAGCTCCGGGACTAGCGGCCTTTCATACAATGAGCAGTTCTTC

abundance: NA
v_gene: TRBV12-5
j_gene: TRBJ1-3
d_gene: NA
CDR3aa: CASGLMPRQGRFSGNTIYF
CDR3nt: TGTGCTAGTGGTCTCATGCCCCGGCAGGGTCGTTTCTCTGGAAACACCATATATTTT

abundance: NA
v_gene: TRBV7-9
j_gene: TRBJ2-1
d_gene: TRBD2
CDR3aa: CASHKRGTYNEQFF
CDR3nt: TGTGCCAGCCACAAGCGGGGGACCTACAATGAGCAGTTCTTC

abundance: NA
v_gene: TRBV19
j_gene: TRBJ2-7
d_gene: NA
CDR3aa: CASSVLDSYEQYF
CDR3nt: TGTGCCAGTAGTGTTCTAGATTCTTACGAGCAGTACTTC